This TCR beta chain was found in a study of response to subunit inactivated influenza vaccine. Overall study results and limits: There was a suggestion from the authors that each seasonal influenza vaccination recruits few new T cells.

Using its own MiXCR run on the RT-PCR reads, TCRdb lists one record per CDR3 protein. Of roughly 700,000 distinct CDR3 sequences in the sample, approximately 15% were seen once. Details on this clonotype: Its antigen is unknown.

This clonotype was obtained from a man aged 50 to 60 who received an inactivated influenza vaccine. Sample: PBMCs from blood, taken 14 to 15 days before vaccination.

The CDR3 region has the DNA TGTGCCAGCAGCGTAGACGGCGCAGGGCCAATCACTGAAGCTTTCTTT. This sequence encodes CASSVDGAGPITEAFF. The rearrangement uses TRBV9 and TRBJ1-1; the D gene is possibly TRBD1 (5 bases). The length of the CDR3 is 16 residues. Trimming left V 0 bases short and J 4 bases short, with 16 bases between. Germline V gene sequence: CDR1 SGDLS, CDR2 YYNGEE.